The 2 T cell receptor beta chains listed next were all sequenced from one sample in a study of blood T cell repertoires in COVID-19 (dated by TCRdb to 2018 to 2021). Library preparation employed the immunoSEQ multiplex PCR assay. Here the immuneACCESS table is served through TCRdb, limited to in-frame sequences with V and J called. Missing clones are a known gap in these copies; in checked studies unresolved V genes cover under half, and the rest lacks a known reason. A total of more than 90,000 clones appear in this sample, approximately 90% of them only once. The top ten hold around 19% of the sample. Sample: peripheral blood. These TCRs come from a woman aged 60-70 years with COVID-19, enrolled during active disease.

The J gene is TRBJ2-3, the V gene TRBV24-1; the D is unclear. Trimming removed 5 bases at V and 0 bases at J, with 5 bases between. CDR1 is KGHDR, CDR2 SFDVKD, per germline. CDR3 length equals 13 residues. For the CDR3, the DNA is TGTGCCACCAGTGGCACTAGCACAGATACGCAGTATTTT. Residues: CATSGTSTDTQYF.

The chain has TRBV2 and TRBJ1-2; possible D gene TRBD1, 5 bases. The CDR3 is made up of 13 amino acids. Deletions cut 4 bases from V and 5 bases from J, with 11 bases between. CDR1 SNHLY and CDR2 FYNNEI come from the germline V gene. This CDR3 is CASSVGGVYGYTF. CDR3 coding DNA: TGTGCCAGCAGTGTGGGGGGGGTTTATGGCTACACCTTC.